Listed here are 10 T cell receptor beta chains from one sample, sequenced in a study of monozygotic twins with inflammatory bowel disease. TCRdb re-called the 5' RACE reads, yielding one record per CDR3 amino acid sequence without DNA. The sample has 400,000 or so distinct CDR3 sequences. The material sequenced was blood. The receptors derive from a human donor with ulcerative colitis or Crohn's disease, or a healthy co-twin of an affected twin (not recorded which).

The V and J genes are TRBV4-3 and TRBJ2-7. CDR3 size: 16 residues. Germline assignment: CDR1 LGHNA and CDR2 YSLEER. CDR3 region: CASSQGTMGSSYEQYF.

This chain joins TRBV11-2 and TRBJ2-1; TCRdb designates TRBD2, a call that cannot be tested without DNA. Germline assignment: CDR1 SGHAT and CDR2 FQNNGV. CDR3 length: 15 residues. CDR3 sequence reads: CASSSGAGSVSEQFF.

This chain joins TRBV7-3 and TRBJ2-6; TCRdb calls TRBD2, which cannot be checked without DNA. Per the germline V gene, CDR1 is SGHTA and CDR2 is FQGTGA. The CDR3 runs 15 residues. CDR3 sequence: CASSRGGSMANVLTF.

The CDR3 region is CSVAELAAKTGTQYF. The rearrangement joins TRBV29-1 to TRBJ2-5; as DNA is missing, the TRBD2 call by TCRdb cannot be tested. This CDR3 is 15 amino acids long. CDR1 and CDR2 from the germline V gene are SQVTM and ANQGSEA.

V gene TRBV10-3 combines with J gene TRBJ1-6. This CDR3 comprises 14 residues. Germline V lookup: CDR1 ENHRY, CDR2 SYGVKD. The chain's CDR3 is CAISEAGYNSPLHF.

V gene TRBV5-6 combines with J gene TRBJ2-5; TCRdb designates TRBD1, a call that cannot be tested without DNA. Germline V gives CDR1 SGHDT, CDR2 YYEEEE. The CDR3 has 13 amino acids. The CDR3 loop is CASSLAGAETQYF. Supplemented by reference TRBV5-6 and TRBJ2-5, the full variable domain reads DAGVTQSPTHLIKTRGQQVTLRCSPKSGHDTVSWYQQALGQGPQFIFQYYEEEERQRGNFPDRFSGHQFPNYSSELNVNALLLGDSALYLCASSLAGAETQYFGPGTRLLVL.

V gene TRBV27 combines with J gene TRBJ2-3; TCRdb lists TRBD2, though no DNA is available to test this call. The CDR3 has 18 amino acids. Germline CDR1 is MNHEY and CDR2 is SMNVEV (reference sequence). This CDR3 reads CASSPLAGVVLSTDTQYF.

This rearrangement joins TRBV7-9 to TRBJ2-7. The germline V gene encodes CDR1 SEHNR and CDR2 FQNEAQ (reference sequence). The CDR3 sequence is 15 residues long. This CDR3 reads CASSLTAGVNYEQYF. The whole variable domain, remainder taken from reference TRBV7-9 and TRBJ2-7, is DTGVSQNPRHKITKRGQNVTFRCDPISEHNRLYWYRQTLGQGPEFLTYFQNEAQLEKSRLLSDRFSAERPKGSFSTLEIQRTEQGDSAMYLCASSLTAGVNYEQYFGPGTRLTVT.

The chain recombines TRBV4-3 with TRBJ1-1; TCRdb designates TRBD1, a call that cannot be tested without DNA. Germline V CDR1 and CDR2: LGHNA, YSLEER. The CDR3 contains 16 residues. The CDR3 spells CASSPHPGRGVTEAFF.

J is TRBJ1-5 and V is TRBV3-1; lacking DNA, the TRBD1 call made by TCRdb goes unchecked. Germline V gene lookup returns CDR1 LGHDT and CDR2 YNNKEL (reference sequence). The CDR3 is made up of 14 amino acids. CDR3 protein: CASSQAAGEQPQHF.